This TCR beta chain stems from a study of blood T cells in healthy people across ages. The junction had 3 bases not matched to a gene; V was cut back by 3 bases and J by 12 bases. Germline values: CDR1 SGDLS, CDR2 YYNGEE. The CDR3 contains 11 residues. As concerns this clonotype: Its specificity is not known.

Study conclusions and caveats: Higher diversity and more naive CD4+ cells were features of long-lived donors, compared to aged donors.

Through a sample-barcoded 5' primer and a J-beta primer mix, a second PCR was run for roughly 6 to 11 cycles. Every individual sample yielded 3 million or more paired-end reads (each containing CDR3). MiXCR, run by TCRdb on the 5' RACE reads, gives a single entry per CDR3 protein. The table includes roughly 800,000 distinct CDR3 sequences, 58% detected once. The TCR originated in a young man in good health. The sequencing input was blood. This sequence joins TRBV9 and TRBJ2-1; TRBD1 aligns across 7 bases. CDR3 protein: CASSATGVQFF. The CDR3, as DNA: TGTGCCAGCAGCGCAACAGGGGTGCAGTTCTTC.